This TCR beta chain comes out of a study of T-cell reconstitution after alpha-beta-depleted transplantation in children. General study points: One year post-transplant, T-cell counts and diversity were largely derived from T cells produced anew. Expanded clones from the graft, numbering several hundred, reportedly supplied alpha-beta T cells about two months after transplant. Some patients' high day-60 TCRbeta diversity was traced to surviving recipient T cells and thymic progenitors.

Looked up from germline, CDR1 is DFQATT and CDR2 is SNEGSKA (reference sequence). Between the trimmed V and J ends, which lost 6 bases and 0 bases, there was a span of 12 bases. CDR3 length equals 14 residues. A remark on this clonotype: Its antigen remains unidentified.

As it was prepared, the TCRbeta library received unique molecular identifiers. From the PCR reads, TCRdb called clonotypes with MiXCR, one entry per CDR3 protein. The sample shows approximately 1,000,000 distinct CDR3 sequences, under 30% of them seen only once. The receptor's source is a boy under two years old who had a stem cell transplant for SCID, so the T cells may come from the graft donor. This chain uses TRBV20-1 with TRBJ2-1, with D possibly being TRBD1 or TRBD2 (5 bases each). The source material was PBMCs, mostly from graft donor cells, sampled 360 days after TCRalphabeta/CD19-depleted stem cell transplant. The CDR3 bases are TGCAGTGCCGTGGGGGTAGACTCCTACAATGAGCAGTTCTTC. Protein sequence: CSAVGVDSYNEQFF.